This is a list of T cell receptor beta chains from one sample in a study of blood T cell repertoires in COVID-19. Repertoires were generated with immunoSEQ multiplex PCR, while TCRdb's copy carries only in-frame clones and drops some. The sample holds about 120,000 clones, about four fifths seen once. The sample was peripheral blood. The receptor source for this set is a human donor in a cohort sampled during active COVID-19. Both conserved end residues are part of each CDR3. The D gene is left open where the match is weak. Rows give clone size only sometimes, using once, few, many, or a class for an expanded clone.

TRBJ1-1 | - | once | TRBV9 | TGTGCCAGCAGCGTAGCGGTCGAGAACACTGAAGCTTTCTTT | CASSVAVENTEAFF
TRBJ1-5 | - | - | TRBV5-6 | TGTGCCAGCAGCTTGGCCAGGGGCAGTCAGCCCCAGCATTTT | CASSLARGSQPQHF
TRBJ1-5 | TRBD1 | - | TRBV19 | TGTGCCAGTAGTATCAGGGGGGACTCCAATCAGCCCCAGCATTTT | CASSIRGDSNQPQHF
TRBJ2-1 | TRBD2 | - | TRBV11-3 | TGTGCCAGCAGTTTAGCGGGGAGGGCTAATGAGCAGTTCTTC | CASSLAGRANEQFF
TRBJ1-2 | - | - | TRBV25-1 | TGTGCCAGCAGTGATCCACAGTACTATGGCTACACCTTC | CASSDPQYYGYTF
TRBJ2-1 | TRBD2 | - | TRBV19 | TGTGCCAGTAGTCTTCCTAGCGGGGTGCCCTACAATGAGCAGTTCTTC | CASSLPSGVPYNEQFF
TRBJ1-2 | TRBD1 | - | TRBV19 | TGTGCCAGTAGTCCGCCGGACAGGGGGCTGTATGGCTACACCTTC | CASSPPDRGLYGYTF
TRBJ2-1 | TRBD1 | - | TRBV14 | TGTGCCAGCCGCGAGGGGGCGGTTTACAATGAGCAGTTCTTC | CASREGAVYNEQFF
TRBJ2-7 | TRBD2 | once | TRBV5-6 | TGTGCCAGCAGCCCTGGACCCGGGACTAGCTTCTACGAGCAGTACTTC | CASSPGPGTSFYEQYF
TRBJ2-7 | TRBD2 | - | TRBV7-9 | TGTGCCAGCAGCTTAGTAGCGGGGGAGGGCGAGCAGTACTTC | CASSLVAGEGEQYF
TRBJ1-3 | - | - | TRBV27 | TGTGCCAGCAGTACGGGGGTTGGAAACACCATATATTTT | CASSTGVGNTIYF
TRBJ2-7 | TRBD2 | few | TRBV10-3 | TGTGCCATCAGTGAGGTAGCGGGGACCTACGAGCAGTACTTC | CAISEVAGTYEQYF
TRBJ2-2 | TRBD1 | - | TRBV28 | TGTGCCAGCAGTTTAGCTGGGGCAGGGGGTTTCACCGGGGAGCTGTTTTTT | CASSLAGAGGFTGELFF
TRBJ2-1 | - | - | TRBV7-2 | TGTGCCAGCGGGGCCCGAGTTAGAGATGAGCAGTTCTTC | CASGARVRDEQFF
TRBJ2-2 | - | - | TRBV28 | TGTGCCAGCAGTTTATCCGGGACACCTAACACCGGGGAGCTGTTTTTT | CASSLSGTPNTGELFF
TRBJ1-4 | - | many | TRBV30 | TGTGCCTTACAGGGTGGCAGTGAAAAACTGTTTTTT | CALQGGSEKLFF
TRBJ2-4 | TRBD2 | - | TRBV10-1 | TGCGCCAGCCTCCTCTTAGCGGGGGGGCCTGCCAAAAACATTCAGTACTTC | CASLLLAGGPAKNIQYF
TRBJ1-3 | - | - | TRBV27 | TGTGCCAGCAGTGGGCTTGACTCTGGAAACACCATATATTTT | CASSGLDSGNTIYF
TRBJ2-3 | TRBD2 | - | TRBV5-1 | TGCGCCAGCAGCTTGCGGCCGGGAGGGAACACAGATACGCAGTATTTT | CASSLRPGGNTDTQYF
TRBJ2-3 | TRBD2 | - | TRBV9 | TGTGCCAGCAGCGTAGTGGCTAGCGGGGGGCACACAGATACGCAGTATTTT | CASSVVASGGHTDTQYF
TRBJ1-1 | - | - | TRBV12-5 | TGTGCTAGTGGGAACTGGTTCATGAACACTGAAGCTTTCTTT | CASGNWFMNTEAFF
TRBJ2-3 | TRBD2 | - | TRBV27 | TGTGCCAGCAGGTTAGCGGGAGCACGGGATACGCAGTATTTT | CASRLAGARDTQYF
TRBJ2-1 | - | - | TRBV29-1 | TGCAGCGTTAAGTCTGGTAGCTCCTACAATGAGCAGTTCTTC | CSVKSGSSYNEQFF
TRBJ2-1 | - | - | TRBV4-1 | TGCGCCAGCAGCCAAGACCTGGGGGGCAATGAGCAGTTCTTC | CASSQDLGGNEQFF
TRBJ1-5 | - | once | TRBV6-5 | - | CASSSSGQGRDQPQHF
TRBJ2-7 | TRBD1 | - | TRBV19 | TGTGCCAGTAGTCCGAAGACAGGGGGCGGCTACGAGCAGTACTTC | CASSPKTGGGYEQYF
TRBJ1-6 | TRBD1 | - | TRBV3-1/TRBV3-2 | TGTGCCAGCAGCCAAGAACAGGGGGCGCGTTCACCCCTCCACTTT | CASSQEQGARSPLHF
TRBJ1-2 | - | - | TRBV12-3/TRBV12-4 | TGTGCCAGCAGTTCGGGACACCTCTATGGCTACACCTTC | CASSSGHLYGYTF
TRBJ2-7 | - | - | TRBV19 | TGTGCCAGTAGTACCCTGAGGACAGTCCCTCGGTACGAGCAGTACTTC | CASSTLRTVPRYEQYF
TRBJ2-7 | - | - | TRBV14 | TGTGCCAGCAGCCAACAATTGGGGGCAGCCGAGCAGTACTTC | CASSQQLGAAEQYF
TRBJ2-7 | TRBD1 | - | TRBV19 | TGTGCCAGTAGGGGACAGGGGGCGGACAACGAGCAGTACTTC | CASRGQGADNEQYF
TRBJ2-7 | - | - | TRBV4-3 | TGCGCCAGCAGCCAAGAGTTCAGTGGCGGGTGGAGCTCCTACGAGCAGTACTTC | CASSQEFSGGWSSYEQYF
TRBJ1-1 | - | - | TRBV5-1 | TGCGCCAGCGGACAGACGAACACTGAAGCTTTCTTT | CASGQTNTEAFF
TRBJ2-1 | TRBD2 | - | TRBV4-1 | TGCGCCAGCAGCCAAGAGGCTGGGAGGGTCAATGAGCAGTTCTTC | CASSQEAGRVNEQFF
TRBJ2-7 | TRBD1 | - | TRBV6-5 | TGTGCCAGCAGTCCCTCGACAGGGAGCTCCTACGAGCAGTACTTC | CASSPSTGSSYEQYF
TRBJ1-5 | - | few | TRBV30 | TGTGCCTGGACCGCCGACAGCGGGGAGAATCAGCCCCAGCATTTT | CAWTADSGENQPQHF
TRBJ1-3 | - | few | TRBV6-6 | TGTGCCAGCAGGGACAGCTCTGGAAACACCATATATTTT | CASRDSSGNTIYF
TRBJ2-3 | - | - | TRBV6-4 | TGTGCCAGCAGTGACTCGTTAGCACAACTCACAGATACGCAGTATTTT | CASSDSLAQLTDTQYF
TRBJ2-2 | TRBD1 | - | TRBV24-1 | TGTGCCACCCAGGGACAGGCGAACACCGGGGAGCTGTTTTTT | CATQGQANTGELFF
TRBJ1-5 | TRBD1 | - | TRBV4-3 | TGCGCCAGCAGCCAAGGTTGGGTCAGGGGGCTTTATAGCAATCAGCCCCAGCATTTT | CASSQGWVRGLYSNQPQHF
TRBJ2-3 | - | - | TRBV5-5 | TGTGCCAGTAGGGCCGGGAGCTCTACAGATACGCAGTATTTT | CASRAGSSTDTQYF
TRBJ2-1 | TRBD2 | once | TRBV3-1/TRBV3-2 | TGTGCCAGCAGCCAAGCGGTCGGCGGGAGCTCCTACAATGAGCAGTTCTTC | CASSQAVGGSSYNEQFF
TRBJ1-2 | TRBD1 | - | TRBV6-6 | TGTGCCAGCAGGGAAGGGGGCCAGGACTATGGCTACACCTTC | CASREGGQDYGYTF
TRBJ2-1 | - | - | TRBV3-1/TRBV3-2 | TGTGCCAGCAGCCAAGGCGGGGGCTTAGGCAATGAGCAGTTCTTC | CASSQGGGLGNEQFF
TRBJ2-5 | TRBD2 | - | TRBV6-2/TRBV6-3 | TGTGCCAGCAGTTATAGGGCTCTAGCGGGAAAAGAGACCCAGTACTTC | CASSYRALAGKETQYF
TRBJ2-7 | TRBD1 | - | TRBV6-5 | TGTGCCAGCAGCGACCGGGACAGGGGCCACGAGCAGTACTTC | CASSDRDRGHEQYF